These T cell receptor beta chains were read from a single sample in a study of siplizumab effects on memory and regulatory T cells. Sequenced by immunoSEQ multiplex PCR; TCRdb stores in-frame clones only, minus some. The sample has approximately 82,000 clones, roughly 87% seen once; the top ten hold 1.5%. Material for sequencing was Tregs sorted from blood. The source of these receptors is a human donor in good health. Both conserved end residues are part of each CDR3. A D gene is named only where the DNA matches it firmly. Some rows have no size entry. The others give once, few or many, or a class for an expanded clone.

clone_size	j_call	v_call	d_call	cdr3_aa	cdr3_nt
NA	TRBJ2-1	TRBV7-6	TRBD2	CASSILSGGKGRNEQFF	TGTGCCAGCAGTATTCTTAGCGGGGGGAAAGGTCGCAATGAGCAGTTCTTC
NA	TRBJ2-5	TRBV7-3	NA	CASSYQGGETQYF	TGTGCCAGCAGCTATCAGGGGGGAGAGACCCAGTACTTC
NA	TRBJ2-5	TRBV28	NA	CASSLTGTRIAQYF	TGTGCCAGCAGTTTAACCGGGACACGCATTGCCCAGTACTTC
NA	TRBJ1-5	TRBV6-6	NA	CASGRTSGNQPQHF	TGTGCCAGCGGTAGGACTTCAGGCAATCAGCCCCAGCATTTT
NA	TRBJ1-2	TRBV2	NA	CASSDPYWTYGYTF	TGTGCCAGCAGTGACCCATATTGGACCTATGGCTACACCTTC
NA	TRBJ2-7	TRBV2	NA	CASTTAPSRPDF	TGTGCCAGCACAACGGCACCAAGTCGACCGGACTTC
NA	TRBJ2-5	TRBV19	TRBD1	CASSGQGAEETQYF	TGTGCCAGTAGCGGGCAGGGGGCGGAGGAGACCCAGTACTTC
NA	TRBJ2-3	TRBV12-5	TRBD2	CASGWGLAGAGDTQYF	TGTGCTAGTGGTTGGGGACTAGCGGGGGCCGGAGATACGCAGTATTTT
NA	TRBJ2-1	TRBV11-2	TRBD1	CASSLGTGGNEQFF	TGTGCCAGCAGCTTAGGGACAGGGGGCAATGAGCAGTTCTTC
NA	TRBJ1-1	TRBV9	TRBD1	CASSVGVMTGPGTEAFF	TGTGCCAGCAGCGTAGGGGTCATGACAGGGCCGGGAACTGAAGCTTTCTTT
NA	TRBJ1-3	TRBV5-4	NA	CASSGGSTRNTIYF	TGTGCCAGCAGTGGGGGAAGCACGAGAAACACCATATATTTT
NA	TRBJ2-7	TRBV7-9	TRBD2	CASSPGTSGGAGGSEQYF	TGTGCCAGCAGCCCCGGGACTAGCGGGGGGGCCGGCGGTTCCGAGCAGTACTTC
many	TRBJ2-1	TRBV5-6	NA	CASSVGLSYNEQFF	TGTGCCAGCAGCGTGGGACTCTCCTACAATGAGCAGTTCTTC
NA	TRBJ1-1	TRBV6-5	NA	CASSRPQGNTEAFF	TGTGCCAGCAGTCGACCACAGGGGAACACTGAAGCTTTCTTT
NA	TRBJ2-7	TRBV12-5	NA	CASGLYRPYEQYF	TGTGCTAGTGGTTTGTACCGGCCCTACGAGCAGTACTTC
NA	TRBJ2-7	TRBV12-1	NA	CASRGVHFRLEQYF	TGTGCCAGCAGGGGGGTGCATTTTCGGCTCGAGCAGTACTTC
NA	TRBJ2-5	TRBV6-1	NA	CASSEVRETQYF	TGTGCCAGCAGTGAAGTAAGGGAGACCCAGTACTTC
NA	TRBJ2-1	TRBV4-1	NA	CASSRGGVAVLGNEQFF	TGCGCCAGCAGCCGGGGTGGGGTAGCGGTCCTTGGCAATGAGCAGTTCTTC
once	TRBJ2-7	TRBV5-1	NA	CASSRGQLYEQYF	TGCGCCAGCAGCCGCGGACAGCTCTACGAGCAGTACTTC
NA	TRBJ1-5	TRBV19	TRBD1	CASRTQGDQPQHF	TGTGCCAGTAGAACCCAGGGGGATCAGCCCCAGCATTTT
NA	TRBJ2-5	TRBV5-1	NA	CASSEVQETQYF	TGCGCCAGCAGCGAAGTCCAAGAGACCCAGTACTTC
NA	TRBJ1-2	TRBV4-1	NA	CASSQVGGGYTF	TGCGCCAGCAGCCAAGTGGGGGGCGGCTACACCTTC
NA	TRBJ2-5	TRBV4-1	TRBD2	CASSQVSAGEETQYF	TGCGCCAGCAGCCAAGTATCAGCGGGGGAAGAGACCCAGTACTTC
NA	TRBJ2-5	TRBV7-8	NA	CASSLAQGRSETQYF	TGTGCCAGCAGCTTAGCACAGGGCCGATCGGAGACCCAGTACTTC
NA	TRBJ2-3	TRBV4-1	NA	CASSQDTARGADTQYF	TGCGCCAGCAGCCAAGATACGGCCAGGGGGGCAGATACGCAGTATTTT
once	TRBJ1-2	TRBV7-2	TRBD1	CASSLGTTGTGYTF	TGTGCCAGCAGCTTGGGTACGACAGGGACCGGCTACACCTTC
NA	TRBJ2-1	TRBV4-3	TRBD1	CASSQTGGRLSYNEQFF	TGCGCCAGCAGCCAGACAGGGGGGCGGCTCTCCTACAATGAGCAGTTCTTC
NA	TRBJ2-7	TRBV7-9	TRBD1	CASSFWTGDYEQYF	TGTGCCAGCAGCTTCTGGACAGGGGACTACGAGCAGTACTTC
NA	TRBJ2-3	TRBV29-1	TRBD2	CSVCLAVSTDTQYF	TGCAGCGTTTGCCTAGCGGTTAGCACAGATACGCAGTATTTT
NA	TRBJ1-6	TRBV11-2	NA	CASSLIRGGSPLHF	TGTGCCAGCAGCTTAATCCGGGGCGGTTCACCCCTCCACTTT
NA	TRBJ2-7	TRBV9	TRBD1	CASSVASGQEPYEQYF	TGTGCCAGCAGCGTAGCTTCTGGACAGGAGCCCTACGAGCAGTACTTC
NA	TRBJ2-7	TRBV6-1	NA	CASSVEVSSYEQYF	TGTGCCAGCAGTGTAGAAGTGAGCTCCTACGAGCAGTACTTC